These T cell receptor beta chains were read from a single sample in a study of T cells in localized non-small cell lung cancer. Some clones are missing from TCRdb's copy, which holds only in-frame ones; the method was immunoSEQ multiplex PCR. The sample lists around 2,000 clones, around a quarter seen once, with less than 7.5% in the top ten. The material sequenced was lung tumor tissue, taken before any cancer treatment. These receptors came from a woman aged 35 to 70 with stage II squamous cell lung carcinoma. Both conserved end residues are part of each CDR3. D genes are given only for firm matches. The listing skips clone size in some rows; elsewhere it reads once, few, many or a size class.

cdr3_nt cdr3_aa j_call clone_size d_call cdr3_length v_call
TGTGCCAGCAGTTTATTTTCCCGGCTCGGTGAAGCTTTCTTT CASSLFSRLGEAFF TRBJ1-1 . . 14 TRBV28
TGCGCCAGCAGCCAACGGCTGGGAGCAGATACGCAGTATTTT CASSQRLGADTQYF TRBJ2-3 few . 14 TRBV4-1
TGTGCCAGCAGCTGGGACAGAAACACCGGGGAGCTGTTTTTT CASSWDRNTGELFF TRBJ2-2 . TRBD1 14 TRBV11-3
TGTGCCAGCAGTTACCGTCGAGAGACCCAGTACTTC CASSYRRETQYF TRBJ2-5 . . 12 TRBV6-8
TGTGCCAGCAGTGAGGTCCCAGGCGGGAGGGCCGAGGTCGGGGAGCTGTTTTTT CASSEVPGGRAEVGELFF TRBJ2-2 . TRBD2 18 TRBV6-8
TGTGCCAGCAGCGGCCACCCTAGCACAGATACGCAGTATTTT CASSGHPSTDTQYF TRBJ2-3 . . 14 TRBV2
TGTGCCAGCAGTGCGTCACCCGGCAATCAGCCCCAGCATTTT CASSASPGNQPQHF TRBJ1-5 . . 14 TRBV9
TGCAGCGTTGAAGCCCCAGGGTGGCTAGAGACCCAGTACTTC CSVEAPGWLETQYF TRBJ2-5 . . 14 TRBV29-1
TGTGCCATCAGTGGGGAAGGTTCGGGTGGCTACACCTTC CAISGEGSGGYTF TRBJ1-2 few . 13 TRBV6-8
TGTGCCAGCGCCCAGGGAGCCGAGCAGTACTTC CASAQGAEQYF TRBJ2-7 . . 11 TRBV6-7
TGCAGCGTTGTCGGGACAGGGGGTACGAAGCAGTACTTC CSVVGTGGTKQYF TRBJ2-7 . TRBD1 13 TRBV29-1
TGTGCCAGCGAGCTAGGGACTAGCGGGACAGCCAATGAGCAGTTCTTC CASELGTSGTANEQFF TRBJ2-1 . TRBD2 16 TRBV19
TGTGCCAGTAGTACCGCGCCGGATTTCTACGAGCAGTACTTC CASSTAPDFYEQYF TRBJ2-7 . . 14 TRBV19
TGTGCCAGCAGCTTGGATGCGGGCTCCGGGGGGGAGACCCAGTACTTC CASSLDAGSGGETQYF TRBJ2-5 medium-sized TRBD2 16 TRBV11-3
TGTGCCAGCAGTTCAGCGGGGGTCACAGATACGCAGTATTTT CASSSAGVTDTQYF TRBJ2-3 . TRBD2 14 TRBV28
TGTGCCAGCAGCCTGCGGACTAGCGGGCTGGGGGAGCTGTTTTTT CASSLRTSGLGELFF TRBJ2-2 . TRBD2 15 TRBV11-3
TGTGCCAGCAGTAACCGGGACTCATTTTACCTAGGGAACCAACAGCATTTT CASSNRDSFYLGNQQHF TRBJ1-5 . . 17 TRBV6-8
TGTGCCACCAGCAGAGATCTTGGGGGCCTAGGTGCCCCCTATGGCTACACCTTC CATSRDLGGLGAPYGYTF TRBJ1-2 . . 18 TRBV15
TGTGCCAGCGGCAGGGTGGGAGAGCAGTACTTC CASGRVGEQYF TRBJ2-7 once . 11 TRBV6-7
TGTGCCTGGGACAGGGGAGGGACCGGGGAGCTGTTTTTT CAWDRGGTGELFF TRBJ2-2 . . 13 TRBV30
TGTGCCAGCAGTTACCTAAAACAGGCATTCAACACCGGGGAGCTGTTTTTT CASSYLKQAFNTGELFF TRBJ2-2 medium-sized . 17 TRBV6-8
TGTGCCAGCAGGCGAGGGGCCGACGAAAAACTGTTTTTT CASRRGADEKLFF TRBJ1-4 . . 13 TRBV6-8
TGTGCCAGCAGCTTACAGGGGACTAACTATGGCTACACCTTC CASSLQGTNYGYTF TRBJ1-2 few . 14 TRBV11-3
TGTGCCAGCAGTTCGCCTGGATGGAACACTGAAGCTTTCTTT CASSSPGWNTEAFF TRBJ1-1 . . 14 TRBV6-8
TGTGCCATCAGTGGGCAGGGGGCACTAGCGGGAGGGGACTGGCAGTTCTTC CAISGQGALAGGDWQFF TRBJ2-1 . TRBD2 17 TRBV6-8
TGTGCCAGCAGTTACTCATCCCCCACTAGCGGGAGGGCAAGCTCCTACAATGAGCAGTTCTTC CASSYSSPTSGRASSYNEQFF TRBJ2-1 . TRBD2 21 TRBV6-7
TGTGCCAGCAGCCACACAGATACGCAGTATTTT CASSHTDTQYF TRBJ2-3 . . 11 TRBV14
TGTGCTAGTGGTCTCGGACAGGACAGGAAAGCTTTCTTT CASGLGQDRKAFF TRBJ1-1 . TRBD1 13 TRBV12-5
TGTGCCAGCTCACAACAGGGTATTCAAAAACTGTTTTTT CASSQQGIQKLFF TRBJ1-4 . . 13 TRBV18
TGTGCCAGCAGCGGCCGCGGGGGAAACACCGGGGAGCTGTTTTTT CASSGRGGNTGELFF TRBJ2-2 . TRBD2 15 TRBV9
TGTGCCAGCAGCCCGAGGACAGGGTGGGACACTGAAGCTTTCTTT CASSPRTGWDTEAFF TRBJ1-1 . TRBD1 15 TRBV14
TGCGCCAGCAGTAGGGGCGGATACTATGGCTACACCTTC CASSRGGYYGYTF TRBJ1-2 . . 13 TRBV23-1
TGCAGCGTTGATTTGGGGGAGCGAGAGACCCAGTACTTC CSVDLGERETQYF TRBJ2-5 . . 13 TRBV29-1
TGCGCCAGCAGCTGGACTGGAGCTGGAAACACCATATATTTT CASSWTGAGNTIYF TRBJ1-3 . . 14 TRBV5-1
TGTGCCAGCAGCCACGGGAGCGAGCAGTACTTC CASSHGSEQYF TRBJ2-7 few . 11 TRBV14
TGTGCCATCACTGGGACTTTACAAGATACGCAGTATTTT CAITGTLQDTQYF TRBJ2-3 . . 13 TRBV6-8
TGCGCCAGCAGCTTGGCCGTGACAGGTCGGAATGAAAAACTGTTTTTT CASSLAVTGRNEKLFF TRBJ1-4 few . 16 TRBV5-1